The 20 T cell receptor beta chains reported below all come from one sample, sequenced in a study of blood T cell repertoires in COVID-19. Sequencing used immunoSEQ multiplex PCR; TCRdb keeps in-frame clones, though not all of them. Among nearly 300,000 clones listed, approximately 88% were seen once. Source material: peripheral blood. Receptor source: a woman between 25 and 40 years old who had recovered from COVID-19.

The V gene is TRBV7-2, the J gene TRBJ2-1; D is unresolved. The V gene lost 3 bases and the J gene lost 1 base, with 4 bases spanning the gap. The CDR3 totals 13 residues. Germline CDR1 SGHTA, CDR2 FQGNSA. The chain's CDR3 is CASSFNSYNEQFF. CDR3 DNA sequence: TGTGCCAGCAGCTTTAATTCCTACAATGAGCAGTTCTTC.

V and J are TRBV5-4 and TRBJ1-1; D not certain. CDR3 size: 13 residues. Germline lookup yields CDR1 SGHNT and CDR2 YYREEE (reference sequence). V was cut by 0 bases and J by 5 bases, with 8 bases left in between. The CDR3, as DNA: TGTGCCAGCAGCTTGGAGGGAGTGACTGAAGCTTTCTTT. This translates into CASSLEGVTEAFF.

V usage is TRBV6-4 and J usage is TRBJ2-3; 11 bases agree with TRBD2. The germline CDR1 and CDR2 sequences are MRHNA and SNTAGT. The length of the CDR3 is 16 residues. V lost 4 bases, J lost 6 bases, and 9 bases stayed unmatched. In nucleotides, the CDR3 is TGTGCCAGCAGTGGGATAGCGGGGGGGCCATCGGATACGCAGTATTTT. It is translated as CASSGIAGGPSDTQYF.

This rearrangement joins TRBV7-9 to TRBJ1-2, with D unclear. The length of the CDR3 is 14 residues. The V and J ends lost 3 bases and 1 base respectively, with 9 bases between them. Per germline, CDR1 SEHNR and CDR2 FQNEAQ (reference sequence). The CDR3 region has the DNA TGTGCCAGCAGCTTCCCTACCCTTAACTATGGCTACACCTTC. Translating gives CASSFPTLNYGYTF.

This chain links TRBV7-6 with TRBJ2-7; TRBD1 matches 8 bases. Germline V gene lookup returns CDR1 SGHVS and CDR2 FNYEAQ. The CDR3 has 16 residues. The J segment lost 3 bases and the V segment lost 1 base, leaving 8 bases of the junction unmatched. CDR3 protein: CASSLEKTGAFYEQYF. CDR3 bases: TGTGCCAGCAGCTTAGAAAAGACAGGGGCCTTCTACGAGCAGTACTTC.

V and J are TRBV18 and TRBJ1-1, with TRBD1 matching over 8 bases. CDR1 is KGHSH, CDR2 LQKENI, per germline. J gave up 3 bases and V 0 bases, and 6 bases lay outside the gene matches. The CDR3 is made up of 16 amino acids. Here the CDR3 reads CASSPPIDRGYTEAFF. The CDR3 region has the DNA TGTGCCAGCTCACCACCAATTGACAGGGGTTACACTGAAGCTTTCTTT.

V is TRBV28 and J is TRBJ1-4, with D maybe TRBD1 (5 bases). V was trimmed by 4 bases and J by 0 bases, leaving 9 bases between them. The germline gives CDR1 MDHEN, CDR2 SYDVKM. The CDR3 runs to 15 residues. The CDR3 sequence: CASSWGGATNEKLFF. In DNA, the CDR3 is TGTGCCAGCAGTTGGGGGGGTGCAACTAATGAAAAACTGTTTTTT. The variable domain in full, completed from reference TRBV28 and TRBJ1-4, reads DVKVTQSSRYLVKRTGEKVFLECVQDMDHENMFWYRQDPGLGLRLIYFSYDVKMKEKGDIPEGYSVSREKKERFSLILESASTNQTSMYLCASSWGGATNEKLFFGSGTQLSVL.

CDR3 nucleotides: TGCGCCAGCAGCTACGGAGGACAGATCCAAGAGACCCAGTACTTC. Protein sequence: CASSYGGQIQETQYF. This chain joins TRBV5-1 and TRBJ2-5; maybe TRBD1 (6 bases). The CDR3 runs 15 residues. The germline CDR1 and CDR2 sequences are SGHRS and YFSETQ. Deletions cut 3 bases from V and 1 base from J, with 13 bases between.

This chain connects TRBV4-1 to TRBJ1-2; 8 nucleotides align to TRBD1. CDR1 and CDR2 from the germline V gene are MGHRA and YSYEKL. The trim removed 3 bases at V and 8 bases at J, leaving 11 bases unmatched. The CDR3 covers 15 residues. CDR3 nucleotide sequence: TGCGCCAGCAGCCATGTCCAGGACAGGGTGGGAGGCTACACCTTC. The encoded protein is CASSHVQDRVGGYTF.

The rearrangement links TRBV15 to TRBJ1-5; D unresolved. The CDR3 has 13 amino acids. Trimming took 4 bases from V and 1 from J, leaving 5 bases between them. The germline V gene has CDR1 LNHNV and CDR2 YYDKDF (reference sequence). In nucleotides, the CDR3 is TGTGCCACCAGCATTCGGAGCAATCAGCCCCAGCATTTT. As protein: CATSIRSNQPQHF.

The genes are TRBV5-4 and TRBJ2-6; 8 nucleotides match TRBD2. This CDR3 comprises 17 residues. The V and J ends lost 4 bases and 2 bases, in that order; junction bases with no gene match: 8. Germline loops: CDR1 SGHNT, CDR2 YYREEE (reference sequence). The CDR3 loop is CASSPMDGRAGANVLTF. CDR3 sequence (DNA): TGTGCCAGCAGCCCGATGGACGGGAGGGCTGGGGCCAACGTCCTGACTTTC.

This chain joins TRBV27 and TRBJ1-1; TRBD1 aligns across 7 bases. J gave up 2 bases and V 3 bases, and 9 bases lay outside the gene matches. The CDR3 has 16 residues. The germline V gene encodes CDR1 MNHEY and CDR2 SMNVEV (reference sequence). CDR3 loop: CASSFFPEGANTEAFF. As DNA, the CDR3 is TGTGCCAGCAGTTTCTTCCCGGAGGGGGCAAACACTGAAGCTTTCTTT.

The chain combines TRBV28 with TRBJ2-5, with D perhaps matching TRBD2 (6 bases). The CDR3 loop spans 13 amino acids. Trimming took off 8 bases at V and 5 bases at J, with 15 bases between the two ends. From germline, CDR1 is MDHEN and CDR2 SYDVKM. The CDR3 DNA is TGTGCCAGCGGCTTGGGGGGATATGAGACCCAGTACTTC. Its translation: CASGLGGYETQYF.

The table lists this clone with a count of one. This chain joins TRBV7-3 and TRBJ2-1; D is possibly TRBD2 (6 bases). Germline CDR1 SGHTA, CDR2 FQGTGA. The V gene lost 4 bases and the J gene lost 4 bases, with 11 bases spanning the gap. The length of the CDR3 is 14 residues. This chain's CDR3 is CASSWGGTYNEQFF. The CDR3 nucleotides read TGTGCCAGCAGCTGGGGCGGGACTTACAATGAGCAGTTCTTC.

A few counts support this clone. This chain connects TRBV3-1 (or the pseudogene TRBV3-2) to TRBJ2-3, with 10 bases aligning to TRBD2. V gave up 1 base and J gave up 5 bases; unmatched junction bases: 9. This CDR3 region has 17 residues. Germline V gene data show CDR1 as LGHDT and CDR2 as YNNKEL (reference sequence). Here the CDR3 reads CASSQVLAGGPGDTQYF. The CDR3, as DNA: TGTGCCAGCAGCCAAGTCTTAGCGGGGGGACCTGGAGATACGCAGTATTTT.

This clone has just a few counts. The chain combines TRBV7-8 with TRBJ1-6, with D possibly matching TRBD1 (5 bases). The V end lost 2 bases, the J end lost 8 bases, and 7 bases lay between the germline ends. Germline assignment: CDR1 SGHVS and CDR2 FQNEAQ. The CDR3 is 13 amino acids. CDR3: CASSLSTDSPLHF. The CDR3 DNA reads TGTGCCAGCAGCTTATCGACAGATTCACCCCTCCACTTT.

In DNA, the CDR3 is TGTGCCAGCAGCCAGGGGTTTGGCTACACCTTC. Translating it yields CASSQGFGYTF. V gene TRBV12-3 or TRBV12-4 combines with J gene TRBJ1-2; maybe TRBD1 (6 bases). Trimming removed 6 bases at V and 7 bases at J, with 9 bases between. This CDR3 comprises 11 residues.

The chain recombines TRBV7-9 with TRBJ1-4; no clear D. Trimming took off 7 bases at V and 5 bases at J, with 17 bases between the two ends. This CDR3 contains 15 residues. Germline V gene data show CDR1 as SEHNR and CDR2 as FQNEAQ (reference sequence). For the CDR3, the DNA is TGTGCCAGCATCCCCCGAGAGGAGTTGAATGAAAAACTGTTTTTT. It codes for CASIPREELNEKLFF. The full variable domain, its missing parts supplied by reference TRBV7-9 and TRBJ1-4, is DTGVSQNPRHKITKRGQNVTFRCDPISEHNRLYWYRQTLGQGPEFLTYFQNEAQLEKSRLLSDRFSAERPKGSFSTLEIQRTEQGDSAMYLCASIPREELNEKLFFGSGTQLSVL.

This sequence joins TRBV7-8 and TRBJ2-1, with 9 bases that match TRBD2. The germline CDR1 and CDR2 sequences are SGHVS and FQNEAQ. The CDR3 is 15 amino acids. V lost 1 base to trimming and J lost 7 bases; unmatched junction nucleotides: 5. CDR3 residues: CASSLVPSGVNEQFF. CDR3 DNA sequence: TGTGCCAGCAGCTTAGTGCCTAGCGGGGTTAATGAGCAGTTCTTC.

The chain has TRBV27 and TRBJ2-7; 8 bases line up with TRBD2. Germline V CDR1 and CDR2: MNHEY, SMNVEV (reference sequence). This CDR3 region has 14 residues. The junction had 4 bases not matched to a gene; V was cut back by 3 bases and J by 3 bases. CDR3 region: CASSLTGTSYEQYF. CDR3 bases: TGTGCCAGCAGTTTGACCGGGACTAGCTACGAGCAGTACTTC.